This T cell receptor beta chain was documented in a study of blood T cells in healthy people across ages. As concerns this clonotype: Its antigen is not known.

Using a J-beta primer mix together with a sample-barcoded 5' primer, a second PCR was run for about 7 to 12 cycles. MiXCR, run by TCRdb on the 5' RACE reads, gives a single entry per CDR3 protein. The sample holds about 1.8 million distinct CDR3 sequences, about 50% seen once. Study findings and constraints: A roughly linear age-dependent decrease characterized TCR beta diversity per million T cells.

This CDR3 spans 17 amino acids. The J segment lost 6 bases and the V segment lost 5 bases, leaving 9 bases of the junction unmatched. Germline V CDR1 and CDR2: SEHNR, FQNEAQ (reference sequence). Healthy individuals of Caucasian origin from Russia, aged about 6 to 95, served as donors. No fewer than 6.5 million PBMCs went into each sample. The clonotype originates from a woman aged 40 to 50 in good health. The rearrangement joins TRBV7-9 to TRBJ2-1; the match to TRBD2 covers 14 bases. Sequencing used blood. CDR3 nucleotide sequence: TGTGCCAGCAGCCCCAAGACTAGCGGGGGGGTTAGCAATGAGCAGTTCTTC. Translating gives CASSPKTSGGVSNEQFF.